This T cell receptor beta chain appears in the sequencing data of a study of blood T cell repertoires in COVID-19. The wider study: T cells, B-cell-depleted T cells, or PBMCs supplied cDNA or gDNA.

Germline CDR1 reads SNHLY; CDR2 reads FYNNEI. V trimming: 7 bases; J trimming: 2 bases; junction bases outside the gene matches: 4. The CDR3 contains 14 residues. Libraries were prepared by immunoSEQ multiplex PCR; TCRdb keeps only in-frame clonotypes and omits some of them. The table records 200,000 to 300,000 clones, 86% of them present only once. In this sample, this clone turned up once. Specimen: peripheral blood. The TCR sequence derives from a man aged 30 to 45 with active or convalescent COVID-19. The chain carries TRBV2 and TRBJ1-5; 8 positions agree with TRBD1. The CDR3 region is CASNPDRGNQPQHF. Here the CDR3 DNA reads TGTGCCAGCAACCCGGACAGGGGCAATCAGCCCCAGCATTTT. Full variable domain (missing parts from reference TRBV2 and TRBJ1-5): EPEVTQTPSHQVTQMGQEVILRCVPISNHLYFYWYRQILGQKVEFLVSFYNNEISEKSEIFDDQFSVERPDGSNFTLKIRSTKLEDSAMYFCASNPDRGNQPQHFGDGTRLSIL.